The following is a TCR beta chain sequence with its context. The target antigen is unknown. The junction shows a germline mismatch at one end, possibly a read error. This sample was taken from a study of tumor and adjacent non-tumor tissue in lung cancer. Overall study context: Histology: about twelve adenocarcinoma, a couple of squamous cell carcinoma, 1 small cell lung cancer. On average, productive TCRbeta reads reached some 4.4 million per sample. Overall study results and limits: Top 100 clones took a larger repertoire share in normal lung.

The library came from three nested PCR rounds adapted from ARM-PCR protocols. TCRdb used MiXCR to reprocess the multiplex PCR reads, holding one entry per CDR3 protein. The data hold tens of thousands of distinct CDR3 sequences, with 80% to 85% observed a single time. RNA was extracted from bulk tissue without any cell sorting. In germline, CDR1 is MGHRA, CDR2 YSYEKL. There are 16 residues in the CDR3. The V and J genes are TRBV4-1 and TRBJ2-7; D gene uncertain. The origin of this receptor is a woman aged 50 to 60 with non-small cell lung cancer. Material for sequencing was lung tumor tissue. This chain's CDR3 is CASSQAFIAFSYEQYF. In DNA, the CDR3 is TGCGCCAGCAGTCAAGCTTTCATAGCCTTCTCCTACGAGCAGTACTTC.